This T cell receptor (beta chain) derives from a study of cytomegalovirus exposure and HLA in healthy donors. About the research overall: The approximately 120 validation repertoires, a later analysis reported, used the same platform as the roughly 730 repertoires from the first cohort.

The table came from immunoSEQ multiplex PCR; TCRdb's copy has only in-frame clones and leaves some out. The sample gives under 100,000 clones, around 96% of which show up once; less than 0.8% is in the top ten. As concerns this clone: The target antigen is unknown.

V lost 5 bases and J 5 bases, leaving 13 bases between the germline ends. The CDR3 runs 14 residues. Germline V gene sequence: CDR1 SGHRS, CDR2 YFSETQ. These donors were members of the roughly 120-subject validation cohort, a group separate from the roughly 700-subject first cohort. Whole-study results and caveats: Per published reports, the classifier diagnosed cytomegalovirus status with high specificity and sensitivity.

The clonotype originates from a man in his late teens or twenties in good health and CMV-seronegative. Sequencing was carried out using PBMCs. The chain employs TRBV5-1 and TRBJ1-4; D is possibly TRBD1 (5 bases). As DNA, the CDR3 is TGCGCCAGCAGTCTCCAGGGATGGAATGAAAAACTGTTTTTT. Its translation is CASSLQGWNEKLFF.